The present T cell receptor beta chain was sequenced within a study of CD8 T cells in ankylosing spondylitis. Each CDR3 protein is one row after TCRdb ran MiXCR on the 5' RACE reads. The sample lists under 15,000 distinct CDR3 sequences; approximately 3% were seen once. Study results and caveats: There was reportedly significant enrichment of clones that were disease-linked in matched ankylosing spondylitis synovial fluid. The disease-linked clones had a CD8+ phenotype and low blood frequencies. Among TCR beta sequences, a motif of about 8 highly homologous variants appeared characteristic of ankylosing spondylitis blood.

Germline CDR1 SGDLS, CDR2 YYNGEE. V shed 0 bases and J shed 4 bases, with 8 bases lying between them. The CDR3 runs to 15 residues. This clonotype showed up many times. The antigen is undetermined. The source material was blood, either unsorted or a sorted T cell fraction (not recorded which). This TCR was sampled from a male donor with ankylosing spondylitis or in good health (not recorded which). The V gene is TRBV9, the J gene TRBJ2-6; D gene uncertain. The CDR3 nucleotides are TGTGCCAGCAGCGTAGGCCCCGGCGGGGCCAACGTCCTGACTTTC. This codes for CASSVGPGGANVLTF. The full variable domain, its missing parts supplied by reference TRBV9 and TRBJ2-6, is DSGVTQTPKHLITATGQRVTLRCSPRSGDLSVYWYQQSLDQGLQFLIQYYNGEERAKGNILERFSAQQFPDLHSELNLSSLELGDSALYFCASSVGPGGANVLTFGAGSRLTVL.